Below are 5 T cell receptor beta chains sequenced from a single sample in a study of T cell responses to AZD1222 COVID-19 vaccine. TCRdb's table, derived via immunoSEQ multiplex PCR, lists solely in-frame clones and lacks some. The table has about 150,000 clones, over 75% seen once. The source was peripheral blood, collected on day 0 of AZD1222 vaccination. The receptor source for this set is an adult in good health.

The chain employs TRBV6-5 and TRBJ1-5, with 8 bases identical to TRBD1. V lost 6 bases and J lost 15; bases outside the gene matches: 10. Germline V lookup: CDR1 MNHEY, CDR2 SVGAGI. The CDR3 runs to 12 residues. CDR3 DNA sequence: TGTGCCAGCAGCGGACAGGGCCGGTTTTGGCATTTT. Amino acids: CASSGQGRFWHF.

The chain combines TRBV2 with TRBJ2-5; 7 nucleotides agree with TRBD1. The germline V gene encodes CDR1 SNHLY and CDR2 FYNNEI. Trimming removed 5 bases from V and 2 bases from J; junction bases left unmatched: 8. The CDR3 sequence is 15 residues long. In DNA, the CDR3 is TGTGCCAGCAGTCTAGACAGGGCTAGTCAAGAGACCCAGTACTTC. Protein product: CASSLDRASQETQYF.

The chain has TRBV11-1 and TRBJ1-1; D might be TRBD1 (6 bases). There are 15 residues in the CDR3. V was clipped by 5 bases and J by 3 bases, with 16 bases between them. The germline V gene has CDR1 SGHAT and CDR2 FQDESV (reference sequence). The CDR3 spells CASSRRRGIYTEAFF. In DNA, the CDR3 is TGTGCCAGCAGCCGAAGGAGGGGGATTTACACTGAAGCTTTCTTT.

The chain employs TRBV2 and TRBJ1-2; D is ambiguous. The CDR3 sequence is 13 residues long. Trimming shortened V by 6 bases and J by 5 bases, and 13 bases separated the two germline ends. The germline V gene encodes CDR1 SNHLY and CDR2 FYNNEI. CDR3 region: CASRKTSYYGYTF. The CDR3, as DNA: TGTGCCAGCAGGAAAACAAGCTATTATGGCTACACCTTC.

This clone has just one count. The V call is TRBV7-9, the J call TRBJ2-1; 10 bases are a match to TRBD1. In germline, CDR1 is SEHNR, CDR2 FQNEAQ (reference sequence). The CDR3 extends over 12 amino acids. J was trimmed by 15 bases and V by 4 bases; bases with no gene match: 6. The CDR3 sequence: CASSSRTGGMFF. In DNA, the CDR3 is TGTGCCAGCAGCTCGAGGACAGGGGGTATGTTCTTC. Filled out from reference TRBV7-9 and TRBJ2-1, the complete variable domain reads DTGVSQNPRHKITKRGQNVTFRCDPISEHNRLYWYRQTLGQGPEFLTYFQNEAQLEKSRLLSDRFSAERPKGSFSTLEIQRTEQGDSAMYLCASSSRTGGMFFGPGTRLTVL.